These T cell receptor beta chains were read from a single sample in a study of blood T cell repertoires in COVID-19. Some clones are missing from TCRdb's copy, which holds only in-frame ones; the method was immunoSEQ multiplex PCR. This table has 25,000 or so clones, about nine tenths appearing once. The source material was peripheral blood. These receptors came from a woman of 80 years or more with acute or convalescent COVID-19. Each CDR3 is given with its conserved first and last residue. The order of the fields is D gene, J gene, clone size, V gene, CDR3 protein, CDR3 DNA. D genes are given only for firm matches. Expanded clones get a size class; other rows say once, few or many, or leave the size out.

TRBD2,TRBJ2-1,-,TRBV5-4,CASSLGLAGGPGVEQFF,TGTGCCAGCAGCTTGGGACTAGCGGGAGGGCCCGGTGTTGAGCAGTTCTTC
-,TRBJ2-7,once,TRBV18,CASSLGGRYEQYF,TGTGCCAGCTCACTAGGAGGCCGATACGAGCAGTACTTC
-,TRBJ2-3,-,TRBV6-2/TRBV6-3,CASSYSSGYSGRNTQYF,TGTGCCAGCAGTTACTCTTCAGGGTACTCCGGGCGAAATACGCAGTATTTT
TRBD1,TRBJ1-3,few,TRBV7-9,CASSTRQGSSGNTIYF,TGTGCCAGCAGCACCCGACAGGGGAGCTCTGGAAACACCATATATTTT
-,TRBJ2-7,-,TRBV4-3,CASSQVISGTYEQYF,TGCGCCAGCAGCCAAGTAATTAGCGGCACCTACGAGCAGTACTTC
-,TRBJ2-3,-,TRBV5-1,CASSIISGTGSTQYF,TGCGCCAGCAGCATTATTAGCGGAACGGGTTCTACGCAGTATTTT
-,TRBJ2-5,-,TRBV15,CATSLQTQETQYF,TGTGCCACCAGCCTACAGACCCAAGAGACCCAGTACTTC
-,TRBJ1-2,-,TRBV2,CASSESLVTNYGYTF,TGTGCCAGCAGTGAATCACTGGTTACTAACTATGGCTACACCTTC
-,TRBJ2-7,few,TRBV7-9,CASSFGQPGGYEQYF,TGTGCCAGCAGCTTCGGACAGCCTGGGGGATACGAGCAGTACTTC
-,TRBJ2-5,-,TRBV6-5,CASSTRTFGQTQYF,TGTGCCAGCAGTACTAGGACTTTTGGGCAGACCCAGTACTTC
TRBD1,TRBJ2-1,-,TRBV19,CASSISPRQGPYNEQFF,TGTGCCAGTAGTATCAGCCCCCGACAGGGCCCCTACAATGAGCAGTTCTTC
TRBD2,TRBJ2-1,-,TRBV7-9,CASSLGGSPYNEQFF,TGTGCCAGCAGCTTGGGGGGGAGTCCCTACAATGAGCAGTTCTTC
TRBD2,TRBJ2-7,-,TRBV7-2,CASSTHGASGRRFSYEQYF,TGTGCCAGCAGCACACACGGAGCTAGCGGAAGGAGGTTCTCCTACGAGCAGTACTTC
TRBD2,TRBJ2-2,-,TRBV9,CASSVGTSGGVSKLFF,TGTGCCAGCAGCGTAGGGACTAGCGGGGGGGTTTCGAAGCTGTTTTTT
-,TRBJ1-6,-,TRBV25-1,CASSEYPHNSPLHF,TGTGCCAGCAGTGAATACCCTCATAATTCACCCCTCCACTTT
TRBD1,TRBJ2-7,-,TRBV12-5,CASGLVGQGSYEQYF,TGTGCTAGTGGTTTGGTCGGACAGGGCTCCTACGAGCAGTACTTC
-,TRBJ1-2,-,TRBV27,CASSSQAGADGYTF,TGTGCCAGCAGTTCTCAGGCGGGGGCGGATGGCTACACCTTC
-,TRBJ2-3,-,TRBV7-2,CASSLARDTQYF,TGTGCCAGCAGCTTAGCGAGAGATACGCAGTATTTT
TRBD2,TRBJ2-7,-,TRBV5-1,CASSVAGGTAGYEQYF,TGCGCCAGCAGCGTAGCGGGAGGGACAGCGGGGTACGAGCAGTACTTC
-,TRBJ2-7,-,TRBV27,CASSRVYEQYF,TGTGCCAGCAGCAGGGTCTACGAGCAGTACTTC
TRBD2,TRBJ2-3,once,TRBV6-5,CASSLSGGAADTQYF,TGTGCCAGCAGCCTCAGCGGGGGGGCCGCAGATACGCAGTATTTT
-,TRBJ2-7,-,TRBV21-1,CASSKRERVPYEQYF,TGTGCCAGCAGCAAAAGGGAGCGGGTCCCCTACGAGCAGTACTTC
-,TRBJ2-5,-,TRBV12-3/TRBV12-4,CASSLSQKETQYF,TGTGCCAGCAGTCTTTCTCAGAAGGAGACCCAGTACTTC
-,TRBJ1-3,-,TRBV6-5,CASSSGWDSGNTIYF,TGTGCCAGCAGTTCGGGGTGGGACTCTGGAAACACCATATATTTT
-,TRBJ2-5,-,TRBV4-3,CASSPGRAAQETQYF,TGCGCCAGCAGCCCGGGCAGGGCGGCTCAAGAGACCCAGTACTTC
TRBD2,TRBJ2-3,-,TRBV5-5,CASSLISGDTDTQYF,TGTGCCAGCAGCTTGATTAGCGGGGACACAGATACGCAGTATTTT
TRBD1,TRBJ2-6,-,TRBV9,CASSVTGGVSSGANVLTF,TGTGCCAGCAGCGTCACAGGGGGCGTGAGCTCTGGGGCCAACGTCCTGACTTTC
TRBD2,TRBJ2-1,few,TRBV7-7,CASSSGTSGGNEQFF,TGTGCTAGCAGCTCAGGGACTAGCGGGGGGAATGAGCAGTTCTTC
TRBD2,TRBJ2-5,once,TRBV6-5,CASTLAGGSQETQYF,TGTGCCAGCACTCTAGCGGGGGGGTCCCAGGAGACCCAGTACTTC
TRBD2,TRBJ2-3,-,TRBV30,CAWSAGTSGRADTQYF,TGTGCCTGGAGTGCCGGGACTAGCGGGAGAGCAGATACGCAGTATTTT
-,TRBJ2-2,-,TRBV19,CASAEGGFRGELFF,TGTGCCAGTGCGGAGGGCGGCTTTCGCGGGGAGCTGTTTTTT
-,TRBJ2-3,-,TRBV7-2,CASSLRPDNTDTQYF,TGTGCCAGCAGCCTCCGACCGGACAACACAGATACGCAGTATTTT
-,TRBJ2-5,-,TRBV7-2,CASSFQQGRETQYF,TGTGCCAGCAGCTTCCAACAGGGTAGGGAGACCCAGTACTTC
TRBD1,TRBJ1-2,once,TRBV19,CASSESGTGLYGYTF,TGTGCCAGTAGTGAATCCGGGACAGGGCTTTATGGCTACACCTTC
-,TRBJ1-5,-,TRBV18,CASSPSEGDQPQHF,TGTGCCAGCTCACCAAGTGAGGGGGATCAGCCCCAGCATTTT
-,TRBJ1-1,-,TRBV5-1,CASSLEQVGTEAFF,TGCGCCAGCAGCTTGGAGCAGGTAGGCACTGAAGCTTTCTTT
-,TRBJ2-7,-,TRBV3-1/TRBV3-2,CASTQGVGEQYF,TGTGCCAGCACCCAGGGAGTCGGGGAGCAGTACTTC